Sequencing of this T cell receptor (beta chain) was carried out in a study of T-cell memory formation after mild COVID-19. Across the whole study: There were largely donor-specific TCR clusters.

In regard to this clonotype: Its antigen remains unidentified.

TCRalpha and TCRbeta libraries used 5'RACE with constant-segment primers and UMIs. TCRdb reprocessed the 5' RACE reads with MiXCR, giving one entry per CDR3 protein. The data contain almost 45,000 distinct CDR3 sequences, roughly 6.6% of them singletons. Study-level points and caveats: CD4/CD8 balance characterized clones contracting day 15 to 85, and CD4+ skew characterized later expanders. For second-wave clones that peaked at day 37, SARS-CoV-2 specificity went unverified.

The length of the CDR3 is 13 residues. Trimming removed 2 bases from V and 4 bases from J, with 7 bases in between. The rearrangement links TRBV12-3 or TRBV12-4 to TRBJ2-3; TRBD2 is a possible D gene (5 bases). The TCR comes from an adult who had mild COVID-19 (a few samples of this study predate the infection). Cell type and time point are not known. The material sequenced was PBMCs or a T cell subset sorted from them (not recorded which). This CDR3 reads CASSLRGSDTQYF. CDR3 nucleotides: TGTGCCAGCAGTTTACGAGGGTCAGATACGCAGTATTTT.